This TCR beta chain was identified during a study of cytomegalovirus exposure and HLA in healthy donors. Overall study results and limits: Per published reports, the classifier diagnosed cytomegalovirus status with high specificity and sensitivity. The finding came from a later analysis; first-cohort TCR clusters tended to co-occur in the 130 or so validation repertoires. A few CMV-associated chains proved CMV antigen-specific in vitro. Usually a TCR sequence was rare, but some public TCRs were found in many donors.

As to this clone: What it recognizes is unknown.

This CDR3 region has 15 residues. V was trimmed by 5 bases and J by 6 bases, leaving 14 bases between them. Looked up from germline, CDR1 is MDHEN and CDR2 is SYDVKM. This table comes from immunoSEQ multiplex PCR, and its TCRdb copy is limited to in-frame clones, with some not included. Here the sample spans some 250,000 clones, 85% to 90% being singletons. Input material: PBMCs. This sequence joins TRBV28 and TRBJ1-6; perhaps TRBD1 as D (5 bases). The sequence derives from a young woman in good health and CMV-seronegative. The CDR3 is CASSPQGWGNSPLHF. CDR3 sequence (DNA): TGTGCCAGCAGTCCTCAGGGATGGGGTAATTCACCCCTCCACTTT.